These 17 T cell receptor beta chains were all obtained from the same sample, sequenced in a study of CXCR3-negative and CXCR3-positive naive CD8 T cells. UMI-labeled TRB cDNA libraries were prepared by 5' RACE. Reprocessing the 5' RACE reads, TCRdb reports a single entry for every CDR3 protein and omits DNA. The sample yields about 40,000 distinct CDR3 sequences, of which the top ten take up roughly 8%. The sequenced sample was memory CD8+ T cells from blood. These receptor sequences come from a human donor in good health. Some clones in this sample may be carry-over from other donors' samples.

This clonotype ranks as medium-sized in terms of frequency. The chain combines TRBV4-3 with TRBJ2-1; the D call from TCRdb, TRBD1, cannot be confirmed without DNA. Germline loops: CDR1 LGHNA, CDR2 YSLEER. This CDR3 has 15 residues. CDR3 sequence: CASSQDGNRLNEQFF.

This chain joins TRBV5-1 and TRBJ2-1; TCRdb selects TRBD1, and the lack of DNA leaves this call unchecked. CDR3 length equals 14 residues. Looked up from germline, CDR1 is SGHRS and CDR2 is YFSETQ. The CDR3 protein is CASSLRQGPNEQFF. Complete variable domain (other parts from reference TRBV5-1 and TRBJ2-1): KAGVTQTPRYLIKTRGQQVTLSCSPISGHRSVSWYQQTPGQGLQFLFEYFSETQRNKGNFPGRFSGRQFSNSRSEMNVSTLELGDSALYLCASSLRQGPNEQFFGPGTRLTVL.

V is TRBV4-1 and J is TRBJ2-7. CDR3 length: 12 residues. Germline V CDR1 and CDR2: MGHRA, YSYEKL. The CDR3 protein is CASSQDSYEQYF.

The chain links TRBV10-3 to TRBJ2-7; the TCRdb D gene call, TRBD1, has no DNA to confirm it. Germline V gene sequence: CDR1 ENHRY, CDR2 SYGVKD. This CDR3 has 13 residues. The CDR3 region is CANAGQGTYEQYF.

The chain recombines TRBV5-6 with TRBJ1-1. The CDR3 has 14 residues. Germline values: CDR1 SGHDT, CDR2 YYEEEE. Here the CDR3 reads CASSPVAVNTEAFF.

The rearrangement joins TRBV29-1 to TRBJ2-5; the D gene TCRdb calls, TRBD1, cannot be checked with no DNA. This CDR3 is built from 14 residues. The germline gives CDR1 SQVTM, CDR2 ANQGSEA. CDR3 protein: CSSLEGGVGETQYF.

The J gene is TRBJ1-2, the V gene TRBV7-3. The CDR3 extends over 15 amino acids. Germline loops: CDR1 SGHTA, CDR2 FQGTGA. The CDR3 protein is CASSLSSEGTHGYTF. Together with reference TRBV7-3 and TRBJ1-2, the CDR3 gives the full variable domain: GAGVSQTPSNKVTEKGKYVELRCDPISGHTALYWYRQSLGQGPEFLIYFQGTGAADDSGLPNDRFFAVRPEGSVSTLKIQRTERGDSAVYLCASSLSSEGTHGYTFGSGTRLTVV.

The V call is TRBV11-3, the J call TRBJ2-5; no DNA is available, so the TRBD1 call from TCRdb remains unchecked. The V gene's germline CDR1 is SGHNT and CDR2 YENEEA. This CDR3 has 14 residues. The CDR3 sequence is CASSLGSGAETQYF.

The CDR3 loop reads CASRPISGGASEGTGELFF. The rearrangement links TRBV28 to TRBJ2-2; TCRdb calls TRBD2, which cannot be checked without DNA. The CDR3 is made up of 19 amino acids. Germline CDR1 reads MDHEN; CDR2 reads SYDVKM.

CDR3 sequence reads: CATSEGGQGRNQPQHF. This sequence joins TRBV24-1 and TRBJ1-5; TCRdb names TRBD1, which stays unverified in the absence of DNA. The CDR3 is 16 amino acids. Germline CDR1 KGHDR, CDR2 SFDVKD.

The chain joins TRBV20-1 to TRBJ2-7; TCRdb indicates TRBD1, and absent DNA this call remains unverified. CDR3 length equals 14 residues. Germline V gives CDR1 DFQATT, CDR2 SNEGSKA (reference sequence). The CDR3 sequence: CSARDRDRHHEQYF.

The chain couples TRBV21-1 to TRBJ1-1. TRBV21-1 is an annotated pseudogene. This CDR3 has 16 residues. The CDR3 sequence is CASSKHRSQTNTEAFF.

The chain employs TRBV5-1 and TRBJ2-1. The CDR3 covers 16 residues. From germline, CDR1 is SGHRS and CDR2 YFSETQ. The CDR3 protein is CASSWVLASSYNEQFF.

J is TRBJ2-1 and V is TRBV18; without DNA, the TCRdb call of TRBD2 cannot be checked. Germline V gene data show CDR1 as KGHSH and CDR2 as LQKENI. There are 19 residues in the CDR3. The CDR3 region is CASSPPLSSWGLAGNEQFF.

The J gene is TRBJ2-7, the V gene TRBV5-5; TCRdb calls TRBD2, which cannot be checked without DNA. Germline lookup yields CDR1 SGHKS and CDR2 YYEKEE (reference sequence). The CDR3 spans 14 residues. CDR3 loop: CASSLAGAPYEQYF.

Judged by frequency, this clonotype is medium-sized. This chain connects TRBV7-9 to TRBJ2-7; there is no DNA to check the TCRdb D call of TRBD2. CDR1 SEHNR and CDR2 FQNEAQ come from the germline V gene (reference sequence). This CDR3 is built from 13 residues. CDR3 sequence reads: CASNRGYSYEQYF.

The chain couples TRBV28 to TRBJ2-7. The CDR3 is made up of 14 amino acids. The germline CDR1 and CDR2 sequences are MDHEN and SYDVKM. The CDR3: CASSFQQADYEQYF.